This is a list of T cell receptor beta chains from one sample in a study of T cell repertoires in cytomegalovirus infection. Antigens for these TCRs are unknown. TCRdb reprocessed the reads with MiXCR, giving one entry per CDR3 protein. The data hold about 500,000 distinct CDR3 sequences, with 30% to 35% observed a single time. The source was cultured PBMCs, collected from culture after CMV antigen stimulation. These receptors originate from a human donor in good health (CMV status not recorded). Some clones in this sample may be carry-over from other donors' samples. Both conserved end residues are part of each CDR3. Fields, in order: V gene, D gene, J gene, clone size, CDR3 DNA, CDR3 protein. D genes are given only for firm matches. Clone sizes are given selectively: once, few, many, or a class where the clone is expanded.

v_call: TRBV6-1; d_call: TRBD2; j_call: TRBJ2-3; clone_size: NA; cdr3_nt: TGTGCCAGCAGGTCGGTAGCGGGAGGAGGGGGCACAGATACGCAGTATTTT; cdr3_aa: CASRSVAGGGGTDTQYF
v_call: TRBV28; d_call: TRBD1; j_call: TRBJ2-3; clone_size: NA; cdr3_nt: TGTGCCAGCAGTCTCCACAGGGGCCTTCCCACAGATACGCAGTATTTT; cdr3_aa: CASSLHRGLPTDTQYF
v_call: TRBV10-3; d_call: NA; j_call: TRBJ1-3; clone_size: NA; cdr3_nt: TGTGCCATCAAAAGACAACCATCTGGAAACACCATATATTTT; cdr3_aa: CAIKRQPSGNTIYF
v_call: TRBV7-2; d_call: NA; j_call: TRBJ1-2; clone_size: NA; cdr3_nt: TGTGCCAGCAGCTTAGAGGCGGGGCCCTATGGCTACACCTTC; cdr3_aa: CASSLEAGPYGYTF
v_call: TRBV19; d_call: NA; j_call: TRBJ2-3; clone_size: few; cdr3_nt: TGTGCCAGTAGTGTGGCGGGCACAGATACGCAGTATTTT; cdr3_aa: CASSVAGTDTQYF
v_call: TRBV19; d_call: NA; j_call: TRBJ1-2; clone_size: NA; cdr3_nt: TGTGCCAGTAGTAGGCCTGGGAATTGGGGCTACACCTTC; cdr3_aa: CASSRPGNWGYTF
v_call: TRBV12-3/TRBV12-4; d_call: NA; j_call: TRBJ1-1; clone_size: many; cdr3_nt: TGTGCCAGCAGCCCCCAGATGAACACTGAAGCTTTCTTT; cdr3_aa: CASSPQMNTEAFF
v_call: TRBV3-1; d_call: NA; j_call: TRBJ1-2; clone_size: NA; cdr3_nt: TGTGCCAGCGCGCACAGCAGCTATGGCTACACCTTC; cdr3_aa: CASAHSSYGYTF
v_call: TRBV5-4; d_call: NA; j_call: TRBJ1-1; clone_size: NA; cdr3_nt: TGTGCCAGCTCCGGGGCGCCCTCCTCGAACACTGAAGCTTTCTTT; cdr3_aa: CASSGAPSSNTEAFF
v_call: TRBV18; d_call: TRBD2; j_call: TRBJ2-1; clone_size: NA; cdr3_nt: TGTGCCAGCTCAACCGGACCTAGCGGACACAATGAGCAGTTCTTC; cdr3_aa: CASSTGPSGHNEQFF
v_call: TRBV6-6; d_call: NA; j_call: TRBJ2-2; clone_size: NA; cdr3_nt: TGTGCCAGCAGTTACAGGGGAACTACCTCACGGGGCACCGGGGAGCTGTTTTTT; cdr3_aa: CASSYRGTTSRGTGELFF
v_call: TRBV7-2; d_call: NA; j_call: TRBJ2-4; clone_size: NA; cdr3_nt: TGTGCCAGCAGCCTAAAGAATGGACAGATAGCCAAAAACATTCAGTACTTC; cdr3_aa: CASSLKNGQIAKNIQYF
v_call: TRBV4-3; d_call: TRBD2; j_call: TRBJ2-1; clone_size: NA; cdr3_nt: TGCGCCAGCAGCCAAAGTGGTAGCGGGATCTACAATGAGCAGTTCTTC; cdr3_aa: CASSQSGSGIYNEQFF
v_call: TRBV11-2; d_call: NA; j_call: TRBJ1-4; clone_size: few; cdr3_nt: TGTGCCAGCAGCTCGATCCGGACTGGGTGGAAGGAAAAACTGTTTTTT; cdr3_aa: CASSSIRTGWKEKLFF
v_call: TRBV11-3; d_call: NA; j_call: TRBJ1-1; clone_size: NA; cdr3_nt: TGTGCCAGCAGCTTAAGCGGGGGAACATCTGAAGCTTTCTTT; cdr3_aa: CASSLSGGTSEAFF
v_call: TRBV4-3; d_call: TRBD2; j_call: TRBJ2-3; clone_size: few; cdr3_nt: TGCGCCAGCAGCCAAGTTGGGCCTAGCGGCCGACAAGACACGCAGTATTTT; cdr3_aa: CASSQVGPSGRQDTQYF
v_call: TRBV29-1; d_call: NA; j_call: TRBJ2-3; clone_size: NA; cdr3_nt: TGCAGCGTTGACTCTTTAGGGGGTAGCACAGATACGCAGTATTTT; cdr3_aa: CSVDSLGGSTDTQYF
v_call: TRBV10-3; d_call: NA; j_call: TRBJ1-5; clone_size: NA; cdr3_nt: TGTGCCATCAGCGGAGGCGGGGGCGGTCAGTCCCAGCATTTT; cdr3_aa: CAISGGGGGQSQHF
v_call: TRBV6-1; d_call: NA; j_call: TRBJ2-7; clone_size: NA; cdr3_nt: TGTGCCAGCAGTTCCCGACAGGCCACCTACGAGCAGTACTTC; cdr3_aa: CASSSRQATYEQYF
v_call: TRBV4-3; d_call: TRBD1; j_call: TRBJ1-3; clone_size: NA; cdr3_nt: TGCGCCAGCAGCCAAGATCGAACAGGGGGAATTGCCTCTGGAAACACCATATATTTT; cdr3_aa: CASSQDRTGGIASGNTIYF
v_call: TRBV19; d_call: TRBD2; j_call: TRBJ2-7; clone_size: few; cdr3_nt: TGTGCCAGTAGTTCCCGGACTAGCGGCTTCTACGAGCAGTACTTC; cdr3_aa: CASSSRTSGFYEQYF
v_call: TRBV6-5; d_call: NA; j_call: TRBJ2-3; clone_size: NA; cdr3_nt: TGTGCCAGCAGGGGGGCCGGCTTACGGGAGTTAGCAGATACGCAGTATTTT; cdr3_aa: CASRGAGLRELADTQYF
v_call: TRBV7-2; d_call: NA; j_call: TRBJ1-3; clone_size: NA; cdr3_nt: TGTGCCAGCAGCCCAGCCGGGACAACTGGAAACACCATATATTTT; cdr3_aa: CASSPAGTTGNTIYF
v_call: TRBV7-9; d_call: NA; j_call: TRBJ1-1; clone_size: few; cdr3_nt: TGTGCCAGCAGTCGAGGACTTTTGGAAGAAGCTTTCTTT; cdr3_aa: CASSRGLLEEAFF
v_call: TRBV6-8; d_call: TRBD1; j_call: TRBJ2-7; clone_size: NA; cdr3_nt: TGTGCCACCCAGGACAGGGCCCTTTCCTACGAGCAGTACTTC; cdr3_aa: CATQDRALSYEQYF
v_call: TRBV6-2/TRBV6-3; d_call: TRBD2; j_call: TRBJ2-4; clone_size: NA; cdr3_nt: TGTGCCAGCAGTTACACACAACTGGGACTAGCAGGACTAGCCAAAAACATTCAGTACTTC; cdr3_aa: CASSYTQLGLAGLAKNIQYF
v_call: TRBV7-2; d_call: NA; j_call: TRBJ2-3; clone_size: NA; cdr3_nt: TGTGCCAGCAGCACTAGTTTATCGGATACGCAGTATTTT; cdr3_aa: CASSTSLSDTQYF
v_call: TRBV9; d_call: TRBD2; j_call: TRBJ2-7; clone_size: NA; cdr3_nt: TGTGCCAGCAGCGTAGCCCTAGCGGACTACGAGCAGTACTTC; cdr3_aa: CASSVALADYEQYF
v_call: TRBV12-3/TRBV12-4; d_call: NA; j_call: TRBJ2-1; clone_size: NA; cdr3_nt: TGTGCCAGCACCGAGCATGGGGCGGATGAGCAGTTCTTC; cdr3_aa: CASTEHGADEQFF
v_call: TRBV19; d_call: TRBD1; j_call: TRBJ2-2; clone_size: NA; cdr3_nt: TGTGCCAGTAGTGGGACAGGGGTCACCGGGGAGCTGTTTTTT; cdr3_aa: CASSGTGVTGELFF
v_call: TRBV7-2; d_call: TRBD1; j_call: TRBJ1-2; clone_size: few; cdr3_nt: TGTGCCAGCAGCTCAGTAGACCAGGGGGCACGTGGCTACACCTTC; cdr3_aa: CASSSVDQGARGYTF
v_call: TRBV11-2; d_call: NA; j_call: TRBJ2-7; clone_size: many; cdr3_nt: TGTGCCAGCAGCTTAGTCGTCCTGGCTAGAGGCGACGAGCAGTACTTC; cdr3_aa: CASSLVVLARGDEQYF
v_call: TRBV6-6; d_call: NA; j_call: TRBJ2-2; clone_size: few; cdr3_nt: TGTGCCAGCACTAGAGGGCAGACCGGGGAGCTGTTTTTT; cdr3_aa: CASTRGQTGELFF
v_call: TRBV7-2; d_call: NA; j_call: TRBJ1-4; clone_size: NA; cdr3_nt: TGTGCCAGCAAATCCCGGCAGGGAGGCTTAGAAAAACTGTTTTTT; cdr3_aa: CASKSRQGGLEKLFF
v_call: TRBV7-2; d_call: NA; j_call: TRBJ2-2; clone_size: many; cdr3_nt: TGTGCCAGCAGCTCGGGACTCCCTTCCGGGGAGCTGTTTTTT; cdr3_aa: CASSSGLPSGELFF
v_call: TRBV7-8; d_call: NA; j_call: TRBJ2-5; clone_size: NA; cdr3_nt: TGTGCCAGCAGGGAGCTCTTCTCGGACGGACTCCAGTACTTC; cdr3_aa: CASRELFSDGLQYF
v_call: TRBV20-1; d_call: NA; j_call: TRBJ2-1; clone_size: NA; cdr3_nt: TGCAGTGCTTTGGACGGGAGTTCCTACAATGAGCAGTTCTTC; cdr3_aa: CSALDGSSYNEQFF
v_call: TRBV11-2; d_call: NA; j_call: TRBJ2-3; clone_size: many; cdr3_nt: TGTGCCAGCAGCTTAATGGGCGGATTCACAGATACGCAGTATTTT; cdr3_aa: CASSLMGGFTDTQYF
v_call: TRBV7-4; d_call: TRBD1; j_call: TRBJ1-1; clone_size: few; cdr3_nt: TGTGCCAGCAGTTCCGGACAGGACGGGAACACTGAAGCTTTCTTT; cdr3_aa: CASSSGQDGNTEAFF
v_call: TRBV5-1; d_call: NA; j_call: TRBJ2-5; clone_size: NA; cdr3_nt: TGCGCCAGCAGCCCCATCGACGAGGGGGAGACCCAGTACTTC; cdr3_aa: CASSPIDEGETQYF
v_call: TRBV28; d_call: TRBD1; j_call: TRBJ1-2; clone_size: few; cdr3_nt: TGTGCCAGCAGAAATACAGGGGCGGCCGGCTACACCTTC; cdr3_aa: CASRNTGAAGYTF
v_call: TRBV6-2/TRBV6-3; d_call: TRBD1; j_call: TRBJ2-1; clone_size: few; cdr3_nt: TGTGCCAGCAGTTACCCCCGGACAGGTCTGTACAATGAGCAGTTCTTC; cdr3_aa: CASSYPRTGLYNEQFF
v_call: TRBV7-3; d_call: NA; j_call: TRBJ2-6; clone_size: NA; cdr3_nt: TGTGCCAGCAGCTTAGCCGGAAGCGCTGGGGCCAACGTCCTGACTTTC; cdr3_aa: CASSLAGSAGANVLTF
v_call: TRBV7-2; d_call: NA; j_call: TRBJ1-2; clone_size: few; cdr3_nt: TGTGCCAGCAGCCTAGGGACGGCTCGGGTGGTTGACACCTTC; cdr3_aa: CASSLGTARVVDTF
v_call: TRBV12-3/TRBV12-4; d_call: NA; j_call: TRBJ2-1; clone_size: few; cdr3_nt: TGTGCCAGCAGTTTAGCTGCGGGGAGCGGGTTCTACAATGAGCAGTTCTTC; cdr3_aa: CASSLAAGSGFYNEQFF
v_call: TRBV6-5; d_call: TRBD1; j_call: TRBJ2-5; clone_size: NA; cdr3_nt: TGTGCCAGCAGTTACTCGGCAGGGGGCATAGAGACCCAGTACTTC; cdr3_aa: CASSYSAGGIETQYF
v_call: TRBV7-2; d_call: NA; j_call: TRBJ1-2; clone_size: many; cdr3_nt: TGTGCCAGCAGCTTCCCAGGAGGACCGCTATCGTCTGGCTACACCTTC; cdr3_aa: CASSFPGGPLSSGYTF
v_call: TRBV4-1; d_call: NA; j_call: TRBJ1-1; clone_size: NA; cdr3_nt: TGCGCCAGCAGTCCCCGAGGGAGGCCTGAAGCTTTCTTT; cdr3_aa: CASSPRGRPEAFF
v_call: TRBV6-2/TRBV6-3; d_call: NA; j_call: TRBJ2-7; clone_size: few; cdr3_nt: TGTGCCAGCAGTTTCCGGCCCCCCATGAAGTACTTC; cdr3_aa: CASSFRPPMKYF
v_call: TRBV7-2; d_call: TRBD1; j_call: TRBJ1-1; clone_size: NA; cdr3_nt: TGTGCCAGCAGCTCCCGGACAGGGGTTGAAGCTTTCTTT; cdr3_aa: CASSSRTGVEAFF
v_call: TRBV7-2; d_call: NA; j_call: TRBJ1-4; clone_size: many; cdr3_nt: TGTGCCAGCAGCTTGAGTACCGCTAATGAAAAACTGTTTTTT; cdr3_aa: CASSLSTANEKLFF
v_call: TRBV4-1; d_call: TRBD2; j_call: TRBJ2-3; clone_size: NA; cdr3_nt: TGCGCCAGCAGCCAAGGGAAGGGCGGGAGGGCAGATACGCAGTATTTT; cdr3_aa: CASSQGKGGRADTQYF
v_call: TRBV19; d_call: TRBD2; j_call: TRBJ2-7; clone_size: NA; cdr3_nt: TGTGCCAGTAGTATAGTGAGAGCGGGAGTCGAGCAGTACTTC; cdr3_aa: CASSIVRAGVEQYF
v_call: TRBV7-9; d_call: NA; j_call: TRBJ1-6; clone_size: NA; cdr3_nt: TGTGCCAGCAGCCCTTCGCCAGGTAGCTCCTATAATTCACCCCTCCACTTT; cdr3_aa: CASSPSPGSSYNSPLHF
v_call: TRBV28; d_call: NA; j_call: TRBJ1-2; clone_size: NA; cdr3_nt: TGTGCCAGCAGTCTATATGGGGCGTCTGGCTACACCTTC; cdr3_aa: CASSLYGASGYTF
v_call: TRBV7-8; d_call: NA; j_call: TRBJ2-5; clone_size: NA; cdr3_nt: TGTGCCAGCAGCCTAAGGGGAGAGGCAAAGACCCAGTACTTC; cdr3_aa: CASSLRGEAKTQYF
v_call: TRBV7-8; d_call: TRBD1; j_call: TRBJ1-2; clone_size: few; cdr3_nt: TGTGCCAGCAGCTCTGGCGGACCGGGACAGAAGCCTAACTATGGCTACACCTTC; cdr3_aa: CASSSGGPGQKPNYGYTF
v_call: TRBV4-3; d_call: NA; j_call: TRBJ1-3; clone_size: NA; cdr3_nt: TGCGCCAGCAGCCAAGATACTTACTCTGGAAACACCATATATTTT; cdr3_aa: CASSQDTYSGNTIYF
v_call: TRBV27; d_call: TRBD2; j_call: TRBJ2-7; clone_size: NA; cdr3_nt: TGTGCCACCAGGGGATTTGGGACTAGCGGGAGGAACGAGCAGTACTTC; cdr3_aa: CATRGFGTSGRNEQYF
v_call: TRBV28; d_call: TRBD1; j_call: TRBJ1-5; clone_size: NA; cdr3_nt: TGTGCCAGCAGTTTACCAGGGGGCGACTGGTCGGTTCAGCCCCAGCATTTT; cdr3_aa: CASSLPGGDWSVQPQHF